Each of the 9 T cell receptor beta chains below was sequenced from the same sample in a study of identical twins. TCRdb used MiXCR to reprocess the 5' RACE reads, holding one entry per CDR3 protein. Of roughly 1,500,000 distinct CDR3 sequences listed, roughly 35% are singletons. Source material: cord blood. The receptors originated from a newborn girl in good health.

The V and J genes are TRBV20-1 and TRBJ2-3, with D hard to call. Per the germline V gene, CDR1 is DFQATT and CDR2 is SNEGSKA (reference sequence). V was trimmed by 3 bases and J by 4 bases, leaving 11 bases between them. The CDR3 consists of 13 residues. CDR3 protein: CSASDTPADTQYF. The CDR3 coding sequence is TGCAGTGCTAGTGATACCCCGGCAGATACGCAGTATTTT.

There are a few counts of this clonotype. The V gene is TRBV20-1, the J gene TRBJ1-2; D perhaps matches TRBD1 (6 bases). Trimming left V 6 bases short and J 8 bases short, with 13 bases between. Germline values: CDR1 DFQATT, CDR2 SNEGSKA (reference sequence). This CDR3 is built from 11 residues. The CDR3 sequence is CSARGPKGYTF. The CDR3 DNA reads as TGCAGTGCCAGGGGACCTAAGGGCTACACCTTC.

In its sample, this clonotype was seen a few times. V usage is TRBV20-1 and J usage is TRBJ2-1; 14 bases agree with TRBD2. J was trimmed by 0 bases and V by 0 bases; bases with no gene match: 10. The CDR3 is 20 residues long. Germline V gives CDR1 DFQATT, CDR2 SNEGSKA (reference sequence). CDR3: CSARDYGLAGGPSSYNEQFF. The CDR3 nucleotides read TGCAGTGCTAGAGACTACGGACTAGCGGGAGGTCCGAGCTCCTACAATGAGCAGTTCTTC.

Only a few counts were recorded for this clonotype. The chain links TRBV11-2 to TRBJ2-1, with 7 bases aligning to TRBD2. The germline CDR1 and CDR2 sequences are SGHAT and FQNNGV. V lost 10 bases, J lost 0 bases, and 6 bases stayed unmatched. This CDR3 comprises 14 residues. Here the CDR3 reads CAIRRGSSYNEQFF. CDR3 nucleotide sequence: TGTGCCATTCGGCGGGGGAGCTCCTACAATGAGCAGTTCTTC.

This clonotype was counted only a few times. This chain uses TRBV6-1 with TRBJ2-7; TRBD1 aligns across 7 bases. The junction had 5 bases not matched to a gene; V was cut back by 6 bases and J by 0 bases. Per the germline V gene, CDR1 is MNHNS and CDR2 is SASEGT. This CDR3 has 14 residues. This CDR3 reads CASRHRDSSYEQYF. CDR3 sequence (DNA): TGTGCCAGCAGGCACCGGGACAGCTCCTACGAGCAGTACTTC.

About this clonotype itself: A read error may produce the germline difference seen at one junction end. J is TRBJ2-7 and V is TRBV9; D is perhaps TRBD1 (5 bases). CDR1 is SGDLS, CDR2 YYNGEE, per germline. The CDR3 sequence is 14 residues long. CDR3 in DNA: TGTGCCAGCAGCCCCGGGCCTGGACATTACGAGCACTACTTC. Its protein is CASSPGPGHYEHYF.

Notes on this clonotype: An end of the junction differs from the germline gene, which may be a read error. This sequence joins TRBV6-2 or TRBV6-3 and TRBJ2-7, with a weak D call TRBD1 (6 bases). CDR1 and CDR2 from the germline V gene are MNHEY and SVGEGT. The CDR3 contains 14 residues. DNA for the CDR3: TGTGCCAGCGGTTACGCCCAATCAGGGGCCGAGCAGTACTTC. This sequence encodes CASGYAQSGAEQYF.

This clonotype has more than one count but fewer than ten. V gene TRBV19 combines with J gene TRBJ2-7, with a tentative D call TRBD1 (6 bases). The CDR3 spans 13 residues. In germline, CDR1 is LNHDA, CDR2 SQIVND (reference sequence). The V end lost 3 bases, the J end lost 1 base, and 7 bases lay between the germline ends. DNA of the CDR3: TGTGCCAGTAGTATGCAGGGGTCCTACGAGCAGTACTTC. This gives the protein CASSMQGSYEQYF.

This clonotype has just a few counts. The CDR3, as DNA: TGTGCCAGCAGTTCCGCCGAAATTGGGACAGGGAAAGAGACCCAGTACTTC. This codes for CASSSAEIGTGKETQYF. The chain is built from TRBV28 and TRBJ2-5; TRBD1 aligns across 9 bases. J gave up 3 bases and V 4 bases, and 12 bases lay outside the gene matches. Germline CDR1 MDHEN, CDR2 SYDVKM. The CDR3 contains 17 residues. The whole variable domain, remainder taken from reference TRBV28 and TRBJ2-5, is DVKVTQSSRYLVKRTGEKVFLECVQDMDHENMFWYRQDPGLGLRLIYFSYDVKMKEKGDIPEGYSVSREKKERFSLILESASTNQTSMYLCASSSAEIGTGKETQYFGPGTRLLVL.